This passage covers 13 T cell receptor beta chains from one sample sequenced in a study of T cells in narcolepsy. Assay used: immunoSEQ multiplex PCR; TCRdb lists only in-frame clones, some missing. The data show some 30,000 clones, around 87% seen once. The sample comprised memory (CD45RA-) CD4+ T cells from blood. These receptors all come from a human donor in good health.

The chain recombines TRBV28 with TRBJ2-3, with TRBD2 identical over 8 bases. With V trimmed by 2 bases and J by 3 bases, 1 base remained unmatched. This CDR3 comprises 14 residues. Germline CDR1 is MDHEN and CDR2 is SYDVKM. The CDR3 DNA sequence: TGTGCCAGCAGTTTACGGGGGGGAACAGATACGCAGTATTTT. Its translation: CASSLRGGTDTQYF.

The chain recombines TRBV27 with TRBJ2-6; the D is unclear. Per germline, CDR1 MNHEY and CDR2 SMNVEV (reference sequence). CDR3 length: 16 amino acids. Trimming removed 5 bases at V and 0 bases at J, with 11 bases between. The CDR3 here is CASSPTVLSGANVLTF. DNA of the CDR3: TGTGCCAGCAGTCCCACAGTTCTCTCTGGGGCCAACGTCCTGACTTTC. Based on the CDR3 plus reference TRBV27 and TRBJ2-6, the full variable domain is EAQVTQNPRYLITVTGKKLTVTCSQNMNHEYMSWYRQDPGLGLRQIYYSMNVEVTDKGDVPEGYKVSRKEKRNFPLILESPSPNQTSLYFCASSPTVLSGANVLTFGAGSRLTVL.

The genes are TRBV5-1 and TRBJ1-6; D unclear. The CDR3 is made up of 15 amino acids. Germline CDR1 SGHRS, CDR2 YFSETQ. The germline V and J ends were trimmed by 0 bases and 5 bases, with 9 bases remaining between them. The CDR3 coding sequence is TGCGCCAGCAGCTTGGATGCAGCCGATAATTCACCCCTCCACTTT. Amino acids: CASSLDAADNSPLHF.

This clone was found once. V gene TRBV27 combines with J gene TRBJ1-1, with TRBD1 as a possible D gene (6 bases). V was trimmed by 2 bases and J by 1 base, leaving 8 bases between them. CDR1 MNHEY and CDR2 SMNVEV come from the germline V gene (reference sequence). This CDR3 has 14 residues. The CDR3 is CASSLSRGNTEAFF. CDR3 nucleotides: TGTGCCAGCAGTTTAAGCAGGGGGAACACTGAAGCTTTCTTT.

In nucleotides, the CDR3 is TGTGCCACCAGGGACTCCCGCGGGACGGGGGAGCTGTTTTTT. This codes for CATRDSRGTGELFF. The rearrangement joins TRBV10-3 to TRBJ2-2, with D possibly TRBD2 on 6 matching bases. V was pared by 10 bases and J by 8 bases, with 20 bases between. The CDR3 extends over 14 amino acids. Germline-derived CDR1 and CDR2 are ENHRY and SYGVKD.

The chain is built from TRBV10-3 and TRBJ2-7; no clear D. The CDR3 loop spans 13 amino acids. The V and J ends lost 3 bases and 2 bases respectively, with 8 bases between them. The germline V gene has CDR1 ENHRY and CDR2 SYGVKD. Here the CDR3 DNA reads TGTGCCATCAGTGACGACGGCCCCTACGAGCAGTACTTC. Translating it yields CAISDDGPYEQYF.

This rearrangement joins TRBV10-1 to TRBJ2-1; 7 bases map to TRBD1. The V gene end was trimmed by 6 bases and the J gene end by 9 bases; junction bases not matched to a gene: 11. The V gene's germline CDR1 is WNHNN and CDR2 SYGVQD (reference sequence). CDR3 size: 14 residues. The CDR3 nucleotides are TGCGCCAGCAGCGGGATCGGCAGGGGGACTGAGCAGTTCTTC. It is translated as CASSGIGRGTEQFF.

A single count supports this clone. This rearrangement joins TRBV19 to TRBJ2-2, with 8 positions matching TRBD1. In germline, CDR1 is LNHDA, CDR2 SQIVND (reference sequence). This CDR3 comprises 17 residues. V was pared by 4 bases and J by 4 bases, with 11 bases of the junction left unmatched. This CDR3 reads CASSTGQGSGRTGELFF. The DNA of the CDR3 is TGTGCCAGTAGTACCGGACAGGGTTCGGGGCGCACCGGGGAGCTGTTTTTT.

The chain is built from TRBV7-2 and TRBJ2-3, with D possibly matching TRBD1 (5 bases). V was cut by 2 bases and J by 8 bases, with 14 bases left in between. This CDR3 comprises 14 residues. The germline gives CDR1 SGHTA, CDR2 FQGNSA. CDR3 amino acids: CASSLIGAQITQYF. DNA for the CDR3: TGTGCCAGCAGCTTAATAGGGGCACAGATTACGCAGTATTTT. The full variable domain, with the rest looked up from reference TRBV7-2 and TRBJ2-3, is GAGVSQSPSNKVTEKGKDVELRCDPISGHTALYWYRQSLGQGLEFLIYFQGNSAPDKSGLPSDRFSAERTGGSVSTLTIQRTQQEDSAVYLCASSLIGAQITQYFGPGTRLTVL.

This clone was recorded once. The chain uses TRBV6-1 and TRBJ2-5; TRBD2 aligns across 8 bases. The V gene's germline CDR1 is MNHNS and CDR2 SASEGT. This CDR3 has 14 amino acids. The junction had 8 bases not matched to a gene; V was cut back by 6 bases and J by 5 bases. As DNA, the CDR3 is TGTGCCAGCAGCTATAGCGGGGCTAGGGAGACCCAGTACTTC. Its protein product is CASSYSGARETQYF.

V gene TRBV28 combines with J gene TRBJ1-1; tentatively, D is TRBD1 (5 bases). Looked up from germline, CDR1 is MDHEN and CDR2 is SYDVKM. The V end lost 4 bases, the J end lost 0 bases, and 12 bases lay between the germline ends. The CDR3 contains 15 residues. CDR3 DNA: TGTGCCAGCAGTTCCTGGGACTCCATGAACACTGAAGCTTTCTTT. Residues: CASSSWDSMNTEAFF.

The rearrangement joins TRBV18 to TRBJ2-6, with unresolved D. Deletions cut 6 bases from V and 2 bases from J, with 5 bases between. The CDR3 contains 13 residues. Germline V lookup: CDR1 KGHSH, CDR2 LQKENI. CDR3 sequence: CASSGTGANVLTF. In DNA form, the CDR3 reads TGTGCCAGCTCCGGAACTGGGGCCAACGTCCTGACTTTC.

The chain joins TRBV30 to TRBJ1-5; 7 bases align to TRBD1. The V segment lost 3 bases and the J segment 4 bases; nucleotides outside the gene matches: 6. CDR1 and CDR2 (germline): GTSNPN, SVGIG (reference sequence). The CDR3 contains 14 residues. CDR3 residues: CAWSRGTENQPQHF. The CDR3 nucleotides are TGTGCCTGGAGCCGCGGGACAGAGAATCAGCCCCAGCATTTT. Filled out from reference TRBV30 and TRBJ1-5, the complete variable domain reads SQTIHQWPATLVQPVGSPLSLECTVEGTSNPNLYWYRQAAGRGLQLLFYSVGIGQISSEVPQNLSASRPQDRQFILSSKKLLLSDSGFYLCAWSRGTENQPQHFGDGTRLSIL.